This TCR beta chain was captured by sequencing in a study of blood T cell repertoires in COVID-19. Study summary: The United States, Italy and Spain provided the acute and convalescent COVID-19 samples. PBMCs, B-cell-depleted T cells, or T cells were the source of the cDNA or gDNA that made up the material.

This clone appeared a single time. The V end lost 2 bases, the J end lost 4 bases, and 11 bases lay between the germline ends. The germline CDR1 and CDR2 sequences are SGHRS and YFSETQ. This CDR3 has 14 residues. Authors' processing steps: Nucleated cell counts were estimated from reference gene primer amplification. Only in-frame clones appear in the TCRdb table, and some are missing; sequencing was by immunoSEQ multiplex PCR. The V and J calls and clone size were taken over from that table, and D and trimming were inferred from the DNA. This sample has under 200,000 clones, with 88% found just once.

The V gene is TRBV5-1, the J gene TRBJ2-3; weak D call: TRBD1 (5 bases). Sequencing was performed on peripheral blood. The source of this sequence is a man aged 40-50 years with active or convalescent COVID-19. DNA for the CDR3: TGCGCCAGCAGCTTAGAAGTGGGGCCAGATACGCAGTATTTT. Translating it yields CASSLEVGPDTQYF.